Listed here is a single T cell receptor beta chain. The record originates from a study of blood T cell repertoires in COVID-19. About the research overall: Donors in the United States, Italy and Spain gave samples during acute or convalescent COVID-19. T cells, B-cell-depleted T cells, or PBMCs supplied cDNA or gDNA.

CDR1 SGHVS and CDR2 FNYEAQ come from the germline V gene. Trimming cost V 4 bases and J 4 bases, with 13 bases left between them. The CDR3 has 15 amino acids. The method was immunoSEQ multiplex PCR; TCRdb's version includes in-frame clones alone and lacks a portion of them. Of 55,000 to 80,000 clones in the sample, approximately 92% were seen once. The sequenced material came from peripheral blood. The chain is built from TRBV7-6 and TRBJ2-2; possible D gene TRBD1, 7 bases. This sequence was found in a human donor in a cohort sampled during active COVID-19. CDR3 sequence reads: CASSYYQGGTGELFF. The CDR3 region has the DNA TGTGCCAGCAGCTACTACCAGGGGGGCACCGGGGAGCTGTTTTTT.